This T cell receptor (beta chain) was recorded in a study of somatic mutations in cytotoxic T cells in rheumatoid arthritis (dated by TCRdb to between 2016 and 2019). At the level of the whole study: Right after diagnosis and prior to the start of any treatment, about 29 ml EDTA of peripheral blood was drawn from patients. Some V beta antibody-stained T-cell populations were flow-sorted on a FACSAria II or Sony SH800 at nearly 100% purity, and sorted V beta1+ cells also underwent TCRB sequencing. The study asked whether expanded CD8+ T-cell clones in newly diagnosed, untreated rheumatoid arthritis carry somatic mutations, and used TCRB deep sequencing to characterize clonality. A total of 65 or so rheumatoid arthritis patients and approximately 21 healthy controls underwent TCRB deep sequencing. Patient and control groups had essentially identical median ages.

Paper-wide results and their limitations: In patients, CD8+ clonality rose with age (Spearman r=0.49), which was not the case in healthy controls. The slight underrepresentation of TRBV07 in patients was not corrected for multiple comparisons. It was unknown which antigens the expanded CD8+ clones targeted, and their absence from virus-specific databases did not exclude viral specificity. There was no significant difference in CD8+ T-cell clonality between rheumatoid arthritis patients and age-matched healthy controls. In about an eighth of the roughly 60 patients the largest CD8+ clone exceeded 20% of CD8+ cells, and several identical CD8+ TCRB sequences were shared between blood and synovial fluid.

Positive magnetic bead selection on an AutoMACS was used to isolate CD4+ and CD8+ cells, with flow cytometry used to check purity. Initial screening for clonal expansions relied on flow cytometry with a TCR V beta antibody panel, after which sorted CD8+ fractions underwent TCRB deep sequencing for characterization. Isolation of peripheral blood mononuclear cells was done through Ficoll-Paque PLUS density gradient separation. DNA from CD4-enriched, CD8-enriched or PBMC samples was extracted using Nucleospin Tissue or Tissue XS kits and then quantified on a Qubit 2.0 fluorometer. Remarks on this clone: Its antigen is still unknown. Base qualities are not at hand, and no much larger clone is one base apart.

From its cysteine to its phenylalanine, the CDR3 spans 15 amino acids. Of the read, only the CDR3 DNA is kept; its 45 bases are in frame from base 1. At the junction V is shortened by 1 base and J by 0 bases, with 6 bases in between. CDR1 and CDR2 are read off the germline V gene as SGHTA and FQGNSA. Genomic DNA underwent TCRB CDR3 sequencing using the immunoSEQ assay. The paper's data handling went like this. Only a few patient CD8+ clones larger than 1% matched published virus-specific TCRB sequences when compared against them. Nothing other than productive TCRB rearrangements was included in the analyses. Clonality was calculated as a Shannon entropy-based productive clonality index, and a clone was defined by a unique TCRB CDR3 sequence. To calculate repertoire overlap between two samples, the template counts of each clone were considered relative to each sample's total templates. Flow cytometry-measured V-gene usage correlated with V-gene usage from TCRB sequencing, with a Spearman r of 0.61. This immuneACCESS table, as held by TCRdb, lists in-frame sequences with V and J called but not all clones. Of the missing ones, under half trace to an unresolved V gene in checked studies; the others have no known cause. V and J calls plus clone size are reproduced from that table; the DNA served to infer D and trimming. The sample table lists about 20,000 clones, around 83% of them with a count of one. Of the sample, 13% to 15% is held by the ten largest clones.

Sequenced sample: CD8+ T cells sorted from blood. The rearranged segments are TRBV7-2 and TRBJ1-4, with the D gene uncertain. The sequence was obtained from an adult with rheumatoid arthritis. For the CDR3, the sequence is CASSLVTATNEKLFF. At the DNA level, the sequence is TGTGCCAGCAGCTTAGTGACTGCAACTAATGAAAAACTGTTTTTT.